A selection of T cell receptor beta chains follows, all from one sample in a study of blood T cell repertoires in COVID-19. TCRdb's copy holds only in-frame clones and misses some; the assay was immunoSEQ multiplex PCR. The sample lists around 300,000 clones, roughly 88% seen once, with less than 3% in the top ten. Sequenced sample: peripheral blood. All receptors come from a woman in her 30s with COVID-19, enrolled during active disease. CDR3s leave out the opening cysteine and the closing phenylalanine or tryptophan.

>14|TRBV24-1
ATSDPRGSKGNEQF
>14|TRBV18
ASSPKGLGGTDTQY
>12|TRBV7-6
ASSITVSGNTIY
>13|TRBV5-1
ASSLEGVLNEKLF
>13|TRBV30
AWSVGASGNQPQH
>11|TRBV5-4
ASSLQGVDGYT
>12|TRBV15
ATSRDRTGSEAF
>12|TRBV30
AWSEAGEGLRAF
>10|TRBV30
AWDRGYDEQF
>13|TRBV27
ASSLGQGGNSPLH
>14|TRBV7-2
ASSLFAGGAKNIQY
>14|TRBV18
ASSPNTGEMNTEAF